This TCR beta chain was sequenced in a study of blood T cell repertoires in COVID-19. Overall study: Sites across the United States, Italy and Spain contributed samples from acute and convalescent COVID-19. PBMCs, B-cell-depleted T cells, or T cells were the source of the cDNA or gDNA that made up the material.

As originally analysed: Counts of nucleated cells, estimated from reference gene primer amplification, were obtained. Sequencing was performed with immunoSEQ multiplex PCR; in TCRdb, only in-frame clones are kept and a portion is missing. V and J calls and clone size are as listed in that table; D and trimming were resolved from the DNA. The sample lists around 150,000 clones; 80% to 90% were seen once. Germline CDR1 MNHEY, CDR2 SVGAGI. The CDR3 has 12 amino acids. As regards this clone: The junction and the germline gene differ at one end; a read error may be behind it.

This receptor was taken from an elderly woman with acute or convalescent COVID-19. What was sequenced was peripheral blood. The chain employs TRBV6-5 and TRBJ2-7; no definite D call. The CDR3 is CASSDSYYGQYF. For the CDR3, the DNA is TGTGCCAGCAGTGACTCCTACTACGGGCAGTACTTC.